The subject of this entry is one T cell receptor beta chain. This specimen belongs to a study of T-cell reconstitution after alpha-beta-depleted transplantation in children. Unique molecular identifiers were used in preparing the TCRbeta library. Each CDR3 protein is one row after TCRdb ran MiXCR on the PCR reads. The sample holds some 500,000 distinct CDR3 sequences, around 17% seen once. V was clipped by 6 bases and J by 5 bases; unmatched bases: 8. The V gene's germline CDR1 is WNHNN and CDR2 SYGVQD (reference sequence). The length of the CDR3 is 15 residues. This clonotype was sampled from a human donor who donated a stem cell graft to a child with acute lymphoblastic leukemia. J is TRBJ2-2 and V is TRBV10-1, with 8 positions matching TRBD1. The material sequenced was PBMCs from the stem cell graft donor, taken from the stem cell graft. In nucleotides, the CDR3 is TGCGCCAGCAGGCGCCCGGGACAGGAGACCGGGGAGCTGTTTTTT. Amino acid sequence: CASRRPGQETGELFF.